This note documents a single T cell receptor beta chain sequence. Its matching antigen is unknown. In the ViraFEST assay, antigen-specific CD4+ clonotypes were identified by expansion after peptide-pool stimulation. The culture ran for about 10 days, and then CD4+ T cells were isolated. Participants were vaccinated with two doses of either the BNT162b2 or mRNA-1273 vaccine. This sample stems from a study of vaccination effects on CD4 cells after COVID-19. Assay used: immunoSEQ multiplex PCR; TCRdb lists only in-frame clones, some missing. The table includes about 59,000 clones, around 80% detected once. With 7 bases removed from V and 1 base from J, the gap between germline ends came to 14 bases. The CDR3 totals 15 residues. Germline-derived CDR1 and CDR2 are SNHLY and FYNNEI.

J is TRBJ1-5 and V is TRBV2; no clear D. The source of this sequence is a human donor who received a COVID-19 vaccine. The sample was CD4+ T cells from PBMCs cultured with HCoV-OC43 spike peptides, taken after COVID-19 vaccination. Subset meaning: HCoV-OC43 spike overlapping peptide pool stimulation. The CDR3 loop reads CASKKGRESNQPQHF. The DNA of the CDR3 is TGTGCCAGCAAAAAGGGAAGGGAAAGCAATCAGCCCCAGCATTTT. Full variable domain (outside the CDR3, taken from reference TRBV2 and TRBJ1-5): EPEVTQTPSHQVTQMGQEVILRCVPISNHLYFYWYRQILGQKVEFLVSFYNNEISEKSEIFDDQFSVERPDGSNFTLKIRSTKLEDSAMYFCASKKGRESNQPQHFGDGTRLSIL.